These T cell receptor beta chains were read from a single sample in a study of cytomegalovirus exposure and HLA in healthy donors. Profiling relied on immunoSEQ multiplex PCR, and the TCRdb table lists in-frame clones only, not all of them. Here the sample spans 100,000 to 150,000 clones, about 84% being singletons. Sequences were obtained from PBMCs. The receptors here all came from a boy aged 5-17 years in good health and CMV-seronegative. Both conserved end residues are trimmed from each CDR3. D genes are given only for firm matches.

J: TRBJ2-1
V: TRBV19
D: -
CDR3: ASSIGATEQF

J: TRBJ1-3
V: TRBV5-1
D: -
CDR3: ASSFQDISSGNTIY

J: TRBJ2-5
V: TRBV4-3
D: TRBD2
CDR3: ASSRGGGLATETQY

J: TRBJ2-5
V: TRBV5-1
D: TRBD2
CDR3: ASSGEEGLAGVEETQY

J: TRBJ2-2
V: TRBV7-9
D: -
CDR3: ASSTDRDLTGELF

J: TRBJ2-2
V: TRBV2
D: -
CDR3: ASSPSANTGELF

J: TRBJ2-2
V: TRBV4-3
D: -
CDR3: ASSQGALTGELF

J: TRBJ2-3
V: TRBV5-1
D: -
CDR3: ASSLAGVSADTQY

J: TRBJ2-3
V: TRBV20-1
D: -
CDR3: SASGGDTQY

J: TRBJ2-1
V: TRBV6-6
D: TRBD2
CDR3: ASSYSAGGPYNEQF

J: TRBJ1-4
V: TRBV5-6
D: -
CDR3: ASSLFRLKGEKLF

J: TRBJ2-7
V: TRBV10-3
D: -
CDR3: AISESGLNYEQY

J: TRBJ2-1
V: TRBV30
D: TRBD2
CDR3: SSGGYNEQF

J: TRBJ2-7
V: TRBV29-1
D: -
CDR3: SVGAQGGHEQY

J: TRBJ1-2
V: TRBV6-1
D: TRBD1
CDR3: ASRGTGDYGYT